The 17 T cell receptor beta chains in this list originate from one sample, sequenced in a study of shared clonotypes between healthy human individuals. Clones were sequenced by immunoSEQ multiplex PCR, and TCRdb holds only the in-frame ones, with some missing. This repertoire shows more than 500,000 clones, roughly 96% found once; its top ten account for 0.095% to 0.14%. CD45RO-negative CD8 cells positively selected for CCR7 made up the naive population, which excluded terminally differentiated effector memory CD45RA+ cells. Specimen: naive CD8+ T cells sorted from blood. Source of these receptors: a woman under 40 in good health.

The V call is TRBV5-1, the J call TRBJ2-3; TRBD2 matches 7 bases. Per the germline V gene, CDR1 is SGHRS and CDR2 is YFSETQ. J gave up 2 bases and V 0 bases, and 9 bases lay outside the gene matches. The CDR3 has 17 residues. CDR3 sequence: CASSLVGAGVNTDTQYF. CDR3 nucleotide sequence: TGCGCCAGCAGCTTGGTAGGGGCGGGAGTGAACACAGATACGCAGTATTTT.

The count of this clone is one. The chain has TRBV11-2 and TRBJ1-4; 8 bases line up with TRBD1. The CDR3 runs 15 residues. The germline V gene has CDR1 SGHAT and CDR2 FQNNGV. The junction had 3 bases not matched to a gene; V was cut back by 0 bases and J by 6 bases. The CDR3 reads CASSLDPTGDEKLFF. The CDR3 DNA sequence: TGTGCCAGCAGCTTAGATCCGACAGGGGATGAAAAACTGTTTTTT.

V usage is TRBV19 and J usage is TRBJ2-1; 8 nucleotides match TRBD2. The CDR3 is made up of 15 amino acids. Unmatched junction bases numbered 5, after V lost 7 bases and J lost 0 bases. Germline CDR1 reads LNHDA; CDR2 reads SQIVND (reference sequence). The CDR3 protein is CASTASGGSYNEQFF. The CDR3 DNA follows: TGTGCCAGTACCGCGAGCGGGGGCTCCTACAATGAGCAGTTCTTC.

The chain couples TRBV11-3 to TRBJ2-7, with D perhaps matching TRBD1 (5 bases). In germline, CDR1 is SGHNT, CDR2 YENEEA. The CDR3 runs 13 residues. The ends were cut back, 2 bases at V and 0 bases at J, with 5 bases in the middle. CDR3 DNA sequence: TGTGCCAGCAGCTTAAGGGGCTCCTACGAGCAGTACTTC. Amino acids: CASSLRGSYEQYF.

The rearrangement joins TRBV28 to TRBJ1-2, with D possibly being TRBD1 (6 bases). The V end was cut by 3 bases, the J end by 6 bases, with 8 bases between. The CDR3 has 12 residues. The germline gives CDR1 MDHEN, CDR2 SYDVKM. The CDR3 loop reads CASSFRGNGYTF. In nucleotides, the CDR3 is TGTGCCAGCAGTTTTAGGGGGAATGGCTACACCTTC.

The rearrangement links TRBV4-1 to TRBJ2-7, with TRBD1 matching 10 bases. Looked up from germline, CDR1 is MGHRA and CDR2 is YSYEKL. The CDR3 contains 16 residues. Germline trimming cut 2 bases from V and 2 bases from J; bases unmatched to any gene: 6. The CDR3 is CASSQSTGTGAYEQYF. Here the CDR3 DNA reads TGCGCCAGCAGCCAATCAACAGGGACAGGGGCCTACGAGCAGTACTTC.

The chain employs TRBV11-2 and TRBJ2-5; D is uncertain. Matching the DNA end better, TRBJ2-7 makes the J call doubtful. The V gene's germline CDR1 is SGHAT and CDR2 FQNNGV. The CDR3 has 16 residues. The CDR3 region is CASSLDVTTFRYEQYF. CDR3 sequence (DNA): TGTGCCAGCAGCTTAGATGTCACTACTTTTCGCTACGAGCAGTACTTC.

This chain links TRBV9 with TRBJ1-1; D gene ambiguous. V was shortened by 3 bases and J by 2 bases, with 17 bases between the two germline ends. The CDR3 spans 16 residues. The germline CDR1 and CDR2 sequences are SGDLS and YYNGEE. The chain's CDR3 is CASSATFGQANTEAFF. CDR3 sequence (DNA): TGTGCCAGCAGCGCCACCTTCGGGCAGGCAAACACTGAAGCTTTCTTT.

The rearrangement uses TRBV7-9 and TRBJ1-2, with TRBD1 identical over 8 bases. Germline V gene data show CDR1 as SEHNR and CDR2 as FQNEAQ (reference sequence). V shed 1 base, J shed 3 bases, and the junction held 4 bases outside the gene matches. This CDR3 spans 15 amino acids. CDR3 sequence: CASSLGDRMYYGYTF. As DNA, the CDR3 is TGTGCCAGCAGCTTAGGGGACAGGATGTACTATGGCTACACCTTC.

The chain recombines TRBV27 with TRBJ2-1, with D unresolved. This CDR3 is built from 16 residues. Germline CDR1 reads MNHEY; CDR2 reads SMNVEV (reference sequence). The V end lost 2 bases, the J end lost 3 bases, and 14 bases lay between the germline ends. The CDR3 protein is CASSLISAGGYNEQFF. The CDR3 bases are TGTGCCAGCAGTTTAATCAGCGCCGGCGGCTACAATGAGCAGTTCTTC.

CDR3 DNA sequence: TGTGCCAGCAGTTTATTATTAGCGGGAGGGCCAGCTGAGCAGTTCTTC. Encoded protein: CASSLLLAGGPAEQFF. The chain combines TRBV27 with TRBJ2-1; 11 bases align to TRBD2. This CDR3 contains 16 residues. CDR1 and CDR2 from the germline V gene are MNHEY and SMNVEV (reference sequence). V lost 1 base to trimming and J lost 9 bases; unmatched junction nucleotides: 8.

The chain is built from TRBV6-5 and TRBJ2-7; D is perhaps TRBD1 (5 bases). The CDR3 has 13 residues. V was trimmed by 0 bases and J by 3 bases, leaving 6 bases between them. Germline V gene data show CDR1 as MNHEY and CDR2 as SVGAGI. CDR3 amino acids: CASSYSQVYEQYF. CDR3 sequence (DNA): TGTGCCAGCAGTTACTCACAGGTCTACGAGCAGTACTTC.

This chain joins TRBV2 and TRBJ2-1; 11 bases line up with TRBD2. Trimming cost V 4 bases and J 6 bases; bases outside gene matches: 14. The length of the CDR3 is 18 residues. Germline CDR1 and CDR2: SNHLY and FYNNEI. CDR3 DNA sequence: TGTGCCAGCAGTGGACAGGGGGTGACTAGCGGGGACCCCAATGAGCAGTTCTTC. Its translation is CASSGQGVTSGDPNEQFF.

The chain has TRBV28 and TRBJ2-3; maybe TRBD2 (6 bases). The germline V gene encodes CDR1 MDHEN and CDR2 SYDVKM. The V gene lost 2 bases and the J gene lost 2 bases, with 17 bases spanning the gap. This CDR3 spans 17 amino acids. In nucleotides, the CDR3 is TGTGCCAGCAGTTTAGGGAGACGGGAGACCGACACAGATACGCAGTATTTT. Protein: CASSLGRRETDTDTQYF.

The chain is built from TRBV27 and TRBJ2-5; 13 nucleotides agree with TRBD2. The CDR3 is made up of 17 amino acids. Unmatched junction bases numbered 6, after V lost 5 bases and J lost 0 bases. The germline CDR1 and CDR2 sequences are MNHEY and SMNVEV (reference sequence). CDR3 amino acids: CASSVTGLAGDQETQYF. In DNA, the CDR3 is TGTGCCAGCAGTGTAACCGGACTAGCGGGAGACCAAGAGACCCAGTACTTC.

V is TRBV7-9 and J is TRBJ2-1, with D unclear. CDR1 is SEHNR and CDR2 is FQNEAQ in the germline V gene (reference sequence). Trimming shortened V by 5 bases and J by 0 bases, and 14 bases separated the two germline ends. The CDR3 consists of 16 residues. The CDR3 spells CASSPLLGISYNEQFF. The CDR3 region has the DNA TGTGCCAGCAGCCCCCTTTTAGGGATCTCCTACAATGAGCAGTTCTTC.

The chain joins TRBV7-9 to TRBJ2-1; TRBD2 agrees at 8 bases. The CDR3 has 15 amino acids. V shed 6 bases, J shed 8 bases, and the junction held 12 bases outside the gene matches. CDR1 and CDR2 from the germline V gene are SEHNR and FQNEAQ (reference sequence). CDR3 region: CASSPPGTSMDEQFF. CDR3 nucleotides: TGTGCCAGCAGTCCGCCCGGGACTAGTATGGATGAGCAGTTCTTC.